Below are 25 T cell receptor beta chains sequenced from a single sample in a study of graft-versus-host responses after intestinal transplantation. Which antigens these TCRs recognize remains unknown. Assay: immunoSEQ multiplex PCR; the TCRdb copy retains only in-frame clones and omits some. The table shows more than 95,000 clones, with 90% to 95% occurring only once. The material sequenced was unstimulated CD4+ T cells sorted from spleen or lymph node cells, taken before intestinal transplant. These receptors originate from a human donor who received an intestinal transplant.

This clone was recorded only once. The chain links TRBV9 to TRBJ2-1, with 10 bases matching TRBD2. The junction had 2 bases not matched to a gene; V was cut back by 4 bases and J by 4 bases. Germline assignment: CDR1 SGDLS and CDR2 YYNGEE. This CDR3 contains 14 residues. Here the CDR3 reads CASSPAGGYNEQFF. In DNA form, the CDR3 reads TGTGCCAGCAGCCCAGCGGGGGGGTACAATGAGCAGTTCTTC.

The V gene is TRBV6-5, the J gene TRBJ2-2, with D maybe TRBD1 (5 bases). V lost 2 bases and J lost 6, with 7 bases in between. Germline values: CDR1 MNHEY, CDR2 SVGAGI. This CDR3 comprises 13 residues. CDR3 region: CASSYLQAGELFF. In DNA form, the CDR3 reads TGTGCCAGCAGTTACCTACAGGCCGGGGAGCTGTTTTTT.

The chain uses TRBV10-1 and TRBJ2-1, with D tentatively TRBD2 (6 bases). CDR1 is WNHNN and CDR2 is SYGVQD in the germline V gene (reference sequence). The CDR3 consists of 15 residues. V shed 3 bases and J shed 6 bases, with 15 bases lying between them. The CDR3 DNA is TGCGCCAGCAGTGATTCGGGGGTTAGAGGCAATGAGCAGTTCTTC. This codes for CASSDSGVRGNEQFF.

J is TRBJ1-1 and V is TRBV12-5; 8 bases are a match to TRBD1. The junction had 6 bases not matched to a gene; V was cut back by 1 base and J by 5 bases. The CDR3 runs 15 residues. Germline values: CDR1 LGHNT, CDR2 FRNRAP. This chain's CDR3 is CASGLGSQGVTEAFF. The CDR3, as DNA: TGTGCTAGTGGTTTGGGATCACAGGGGGTGACTGAAGCTTTCTTT.

The chain recombines TRBV2 with TRBJ1-1, with 9 bases fitting TRBD1. The CDR3 loop spans 14 amino acids. With 6 bases clipped from V and 4 bases from J, the junction kept 6 bases outside the gene matches. CDR1 and CDR2 (germline): SNHLY, FYNNEI. In DNA form, the CDR3 reads TGTGCCAGCAGACGGACAGGGGCGGGCACTGAAGCTTTCTTT. It yields the protein CASRRTGAGTEAFF.

The J gene is TRBJ2-7, the V gene TRBV7-6; 9 positions agree with TRBD1. V was clipped by 1 base and J by 6 bases; unmatched bases: 13. CDR3 length equals 17 residues. CDR1 is SGHVS, CDR2 FNYEAQ, per germline. CDR3 coding DNA: TGTGCCAGCAGCTTAGTTGGTCCGGGACAGGGTTTTGGCGAGCAGTACTTC. Translation: CASSLVGPGQGFGEQYF.

V gene TRBV29-1 combines with J gene TRBJ2-7; TRBD2 aligns across 12 bases. Germline V gene sequence: CDR1 SQVTM, CDR2 ANQGSEA. V dropped 2 bases and J dropped 3; count of bases not matched to a gene: 2. This CDR3 is 14 amino acids long. The CDR3 nucleotides read TGCAGCGTTGAAATGACTAGCGGGGGCTACGAGCAGTACTTC. Its translation: CSVEMTSGGYEQYF.

As DNA, the CDR3 is TGCGCCAGCAACAGGACGGGACAGCCGAATTCACCCCTCCACTTT. Translation: CASNRTGQPNSPLHF. The chain employs TRBV5-1 and TRBJ1-6; TRBD1 matches 7 bases. Per germline, CDR1 SGHRS and CDR2 YFSETQ. The CDR3 totals 15 residues. The ends lost 6 bases at V and 7 bases at J; junction bases unmatched: 10.

The CDR3 nucleotides read TGTGCCAGTAGTATGCCGTGGACAGCCCTGAACACCGGGGAGCTGTTTTTT. Its translation is CASSMPWTALNTGELFF. The J gene is TRBJ2-2, the V gene TRBV19, with D perhaps TRBD1 (6 bases). CDR3 size: 17 residues. Per germline, CDR1 LNHDA and CDR2 SQIVND (reference sequence). Trimming left V 3 bases short and J 1 base short, with 15 bases between.

The rearrangement uses TRBV5-4 and TRBJ2-3; 7 nucleotides align to TRBD1. The V segment lost 5 bases and the J segment 9 bases; nucleotides outside the gene matches: 6. Per the germline V gene, CDR1 is SGHNT and CDR2 is YYREEE (reference sequence). CDR3 length: 12 amino acids. The CDR3 sequence is CASRPRQGTQYF. The CDR3 DNA reads TGTGCCAGCAGGCCTCGACAGGGAACGCAGTATTTT.

This clone turned up a few times. The chain employs TRBV10-2 and TRBJ2-1; TRBD2 aligns across 10 bases. Germline V gene data show CDR1 as WSHSY and CDR2 as SAAADI. Unmatched junction bases numbered 8, after V lost 3 bases and J lost 3 bases. The CDR3 extends over 17 amino acids. The CDR3 sequence is CASSERNSGRFYNEQFF. The CDR3 DNA follows: TGCGCCAGCAGTGAAAGAAATAGCGGGAGGTTCTACAATGAGCAGTTCTTC.

The chain couples TRBV28 to TRBJ1-1, with unresolved D. In germline, CDR1 is MDHEN, CDR2 SYDVKM. Trimming left V 2 bases short and J 0 bases short, with 4 bases between. The CDR3 is made up of 13 amino acids. DNA for the CDR3: TGTGCCAGCAGTTTAGCGGTGAACACTGAAGCTTTCTTT. It is translated as CASSLAVNTEAFF.

The chain links TRBV19 to TRBJ2-7, with D possibly being TRBD1 (5 bases). The CDR3 runs 11 residues. Germline CDR1 LNHDA, CDR2 SQIVND (reference sequence). Trimming cost V 5 bases and J 4 bases, with 6 bases left between them. In DNA, the CDR3 is TGTGCCAGTAGTCAGGGTTACGAGCAGTACTTC. Amino acid sequence: CASSQGYEQYF. Using reference TRBV19 and TRBJ2-7 for the parts outside the CDR3, the full variable domain is DGGITQSPKYLFRKEGQNVTLSCEQNLNHDAMYWYRQDPGQGLRLIYYSQIVNDFQKGDIAEGYSVSREKKESFPLTVTSAQKNPTAFYLCASSQGYEQYFGPGTRLTVT.

The chain links TRBV4-3 to TRBJ2-6, with D possibly TRBD2 on 6 matching bases. Germline CDR1 reads LGHNA; CDR2 reads YSLEER. The CDR3 is 16 amino acids. The ends were cut back, 1 base at V and 8 bases at J, with 15 bases in the middle. The CDR3 protein is CASSQVSGGVTNVLTF. DNA of the CDR3: TGCGCCAGCAGCCAAGTCTCAGGCGGGGTGACCAACGTCCTGACTTTC.

The chain combines TRBV27 with TRBJ2-6, with TRBD1 as a possible D gene (5 bases). Germline CDR1 and CDR2: MNHEY and SMNVEV (reference sequence). V lost 7 bases to trimming and J lost 0 bases, with 25 bases between them. There are 20 residues in the CDR3. CDR3 sequence: CASKADRSRVPYSGANVLTF. In DNA, the CDR3 is TGTGCCAGCAAGGCGGATCGGAGCAGGGTGCCCTACTCTGGGGCCAACGTCCTGACTTTC. Looking up the rest from reference TRBV27 and TRBJ2-6 gives the full variable domain: EAQVTQNPRYLITVTGKKLTVTCSQNMNHEYMSWYRQDPGLGLRQIYYSMNVEVTDKGDVPEGYKVSRKEKRNFPLILESPSPNQTSLYFCASKADRSRVPYSGANVLTFGAGSRLTVL.

The CDR3 DNA reads as TGTGCCAGCCGACCGACAGGGCTCTATGGCTACACCTTC. Translated, it gives CASRPTGLYGYTF. The chain has TRBV7-9 and TRBJ1-2, with TRBD1 identical over 7 bases. With V trimmed by 8 bases and J by 4 bases, 7 bases remained unmatched. The CDR3 sequence is 13 residues long. Germline V CDR1 and CDR2: SEHNR, FQNEAQ (reference sequence).

The J gene is TRBJ1-1, the V gene TRBV9; maybe TRBD1 (6 bases). The germline CDR1 and CDR2 sequences are SGDLS and YYNGEE. The CDR3 sequence is 14 residues long. Trimming left V 3 bases short and J 6 bases short, with 15 bases between. The CDR3 spells CASSEGPNRAEAFF. The CDR3 DNA reads TGTGCCAGCAGCGAGGGACCCAACAGGGCTGAAGCTTTCTTT.

The CDR3 loop reads CASSVGGGYTEAFF. The CDR3 DNA reads as TGTGCCAGCAGTGTAGGGGGGGGGTACACTGAAGCTTTCTTT. The chain links TRBV2 to TRBJ1-1; D possibly corresponds to TRBD1 (6 bases). In germline, CDR1 is SNHLY, CDR2 FYNNEI. The V gene lost 4 bases and the J gene lost 3 bases, with 12 bases spanning the gap. The CDR3 has 14 residues.

This clone is a singleton in its sample. The genes are TRBV5-1 and TRBJ2-7, with TRBD2 as a possible D gene (6 bases). Trimming took 4 bases from V and 10 from J, leaving 27 bases between them. The CDR3 has 16 residues. CDR1 is SGHRS and CDR2 is YFSETQ in the germline V gene. CDR3 DNA sequence: TGCGCCAGCAGCAAGCAACCGGGGGAGGCTAGAGTGTCTCAGTACTTC. It is translated as CASSKQPGEARVSQYF.

The chain links TRBV9 to TRBJ2-1; D remains ambiguous. From germline, CDR1 is SGDLS and CDR2 YYNGEE. V lost 4 bases, J lost 0 bases, and 14 bases lay in between. The CDR3 loop spans 16 amino acids. The CDR3: CASSSHVASSYNEQFF. As DNA, the CDR3 is TGTGCCAGCAGCTCTCACGTAGCCAGCTCCTACAATGAGCAGTTCTTC.

The chain combines TRBV11-2 with TRBJ1-5; 8 positions agree with TRBD1. The CDR3 runs to 14 residues. CDR1 is SGHAT and CDR2 is FQNNGV in the germline V gene. V trimming: 8 bases; J trimming: 6 bases; junction bases outside the gene matches: 9. CDR3 protein: CASSDRASGQPQHF. For the CDR3, the DNA is TGTGCCAGCTCGGACAGGGCGAGTGGTCAGCCCCAGCATTTT.

This clone turned up a few times. The genes are TRBV7-6 and TRBJ2-3; the match to TRBD1 covers 8 bases. From germline, CDR1 is SGHVS and CDR2 FNYEAQ. After removal of 7 bases from V and 1 base from J, the junction contained 4 bases not matched to a gene. This CDR3 comprises 14 residues. CDR3 coding DNA: TGTGCCAGCACCCCGGGACAGGGCACAGATACGCAGTATTTT. It encodes CASTPGQGTDTQYF.

The rearrangement joins TRBV6-5 to TRBJ1-2; D unresolved. This CDR3 comprises 12 residues. Germline loops: CDR1 MNHEY, CDR2 SVGAGI. V was cut by 2 bases and J by 8 bases, with 9 bases left in between. The CDR3 region is CASSYHGGGYTF. The CDR3 DNA is TGTGCCAGCAGTTACCATGGAGGAGGCTACACCTTC.

CDR3 DNA sequence: TGTGCCAGCTCGGGGGGGACTCCCTCCTACGAGCAGTACTTC. It is translated as CASSGGTPSYEQYF. The chain links TRBV6-1 to TRBJ2-7; TRBD2 agrees at 8 bases. CDR3 size: 14 residues. The junction had 6 bases not matched to a gene; V was cut back by 8 bases and J by 0 bases. The germline V gene has CDR1 MNHNS and CDR2 SASEGT.

This clone appeared a single time. The V call is TRBV6-4, the J call TRBJ1-5; possible D gene TRBD1, 6 bases. The CDR3 extends over 15 amino acids. CDR1 is MRHNA, CDR2 SNTAGT, per germline. Trimming left V 5 bases short and J 4 bases short, with 15 bases between. CDR3: CASSLTGHPNQPQHF. The CDR3 DNA reads TGTGCCAGCAGTCTGACGGGACACCCGAATCAGCCCCAGCATTTT.